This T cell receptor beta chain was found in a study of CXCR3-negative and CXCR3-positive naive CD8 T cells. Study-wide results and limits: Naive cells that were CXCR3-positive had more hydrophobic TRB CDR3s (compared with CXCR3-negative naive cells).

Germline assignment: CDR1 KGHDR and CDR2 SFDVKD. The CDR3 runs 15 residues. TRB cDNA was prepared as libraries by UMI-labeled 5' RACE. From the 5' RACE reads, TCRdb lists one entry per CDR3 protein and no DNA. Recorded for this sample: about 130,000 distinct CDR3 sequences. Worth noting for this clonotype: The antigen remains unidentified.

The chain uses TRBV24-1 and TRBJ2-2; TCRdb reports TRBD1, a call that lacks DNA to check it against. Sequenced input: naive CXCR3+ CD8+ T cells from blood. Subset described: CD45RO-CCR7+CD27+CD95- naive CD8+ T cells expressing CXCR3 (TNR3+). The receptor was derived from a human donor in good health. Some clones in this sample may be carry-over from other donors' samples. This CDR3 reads CATSDTPAGTGELFF.